Reported below is one T cell receptor beta chain. At least ten counts were recorded for this clonotype. Its cognate antigen has yet to be identified. Base qualities are missing; no much larger clone stands one base away. This sample was taken from a study of CD8 T cells in ankylosing spondylitis (dated by TCRdb to the late 2010s). Regarding the complete study: To find TCR variants linked to disease, the study profiled T cell receptor beta repertoires in ankylosing spondylitis patients and healthy donors. The full study cohort was made up of about 25 ankylosing spondylitis patients and roughly 98 healthy donors. Samples of peripheral blood were taken, and for ankylosing spondylitis patients, synovial fluid was collected as well.

Sequencing used an Illumina HiSeq 2500. Quantitative 5'-RACE with molecular barcodes was the method used to prepare the TCR beta libraries. The published analysis was carried out like this. A new computational method based on a probabilistic model of VDJ rearrangement was used to identify disease-linked TCR variants. Using fastp at Q25 and MiXCR, TCRdb reprocessed the public reads and kept productive beta chains. CDR3 protein sequences are deduplicated, and each keeps its most common genes and DNA. The V and J calls were not made by the authors but by TCRdb's processing. For this sample there are some 450,000 distinct CDR3 sequences; under 20% appear just once. The ten largest clones represent 1% of the sample. Overall results and qualifications from the work: A CD8+ phenotype was shown by the disease-linked clones, which were found at relatively low frequencies in peripheral blood. Blood from ankylosing spondylitis patients appeared to be characterized by a TCR beta motif composed of eight highly homologous amino acid variants. Some motif variants were previously reported in synovial fluid and blood of reactive arthritis patients, suggesting common disease-initiation mechanisms. According to the report, matched synovial fluid samples from ankylosing spondylitis patients were significantly enriched for the disease-linked clones.

CDR1 MNHNS and CDR2 SASEGT were looked up in the germline V gene. The CDR3 numbers 16 residues from cysteine through phenylalanine. Kept here is only the CDR3 DNA, which spans 48 bases and is read in frame from base 1. Compared with germline, V lacks 4 bases and J lacks 4 bases; bases without a gene match: 7. This receptor was taken from a male donor with ankylosing spondylitis. Specimen: blood, either unsorted or a sorted T cell fraction (not recorded which). The chain links TRBV6-1 with TRBJ2-1, with TRBD2 identical over 10 junction bases. The CDR3 here reads CASSGTSGPLYNEQFF. The nucleotide sequence reads as follows: TGTGCCAGCAGTGGGACTAGCGGCCCTCTTTACAATGAGCAGTTCTTC.